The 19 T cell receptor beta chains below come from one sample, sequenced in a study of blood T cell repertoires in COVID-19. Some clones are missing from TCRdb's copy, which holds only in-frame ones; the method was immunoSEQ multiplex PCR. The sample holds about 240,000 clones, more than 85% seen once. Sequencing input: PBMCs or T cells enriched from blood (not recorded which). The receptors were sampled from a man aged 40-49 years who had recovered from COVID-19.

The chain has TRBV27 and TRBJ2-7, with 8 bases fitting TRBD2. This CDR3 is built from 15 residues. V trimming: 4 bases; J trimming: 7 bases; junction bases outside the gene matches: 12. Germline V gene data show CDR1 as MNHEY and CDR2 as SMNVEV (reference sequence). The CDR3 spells CASSSIWAGGIEQYF. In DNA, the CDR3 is TGTGCCAGCAGTTCCATCTGGGCGGGAGGTATAGAGCAGTACTTC.

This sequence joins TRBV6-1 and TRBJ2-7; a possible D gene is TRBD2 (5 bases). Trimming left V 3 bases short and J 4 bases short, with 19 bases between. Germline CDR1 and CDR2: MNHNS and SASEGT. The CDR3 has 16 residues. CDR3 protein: CASSETTGPGVYEQYF. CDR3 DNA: TGTGCCAGCAGTGAGACTACCGGGCCCGGGGTATACGAGCAGTACTTC.

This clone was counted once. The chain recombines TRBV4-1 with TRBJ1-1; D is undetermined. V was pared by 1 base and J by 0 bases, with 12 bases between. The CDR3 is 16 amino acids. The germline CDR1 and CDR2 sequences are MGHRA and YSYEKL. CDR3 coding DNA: TGCGCCAGCAGCCAAGGGGAGGGCGCGATGAACACTGAAGCTTTCTTT. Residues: CASSQGEGAMNTEAFF.

CDR3 DNA sequence: TGTGCCACCCCGGGGGGGCTGGTCACCGGGGAGCTGTTTTTT. Its protein product is CATPGGLVTGELFF. The chain combines TRBV11-2 with TRBJ2-2, with 8 nucleotides matching TRBD2. The germline gives CDR1 SGHAT, CDR2 FQNNGV. The CDR3 is 14 residues long. V lost 10 bases and J lost 4; bases outside the gene matches: 8.

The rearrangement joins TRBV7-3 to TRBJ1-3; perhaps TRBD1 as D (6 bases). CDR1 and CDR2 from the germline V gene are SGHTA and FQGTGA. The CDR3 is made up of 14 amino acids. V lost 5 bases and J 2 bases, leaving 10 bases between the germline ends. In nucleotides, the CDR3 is TGTGCCAGCAGCCCGGACAGAACTGGAAACACCATATATTTT. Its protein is CASSPDRTGNTIYF.

CDR3: CASSLDAGLSRGYTF. CDR3 DNA sequence: TGTGCCAGCAGCTTGGATGCCGGCCTATCTAGAGGCTACACCTTC. The J gene is TRBJ1-2, the V gene TRBV5-4; unclear D gene. Trimming cost V 0 bases and J 8 bases, with 17 bases left between them. Germline V lookup: CDR1 SGHNT, CDR2 YYREEE (reference sequence). The CDR3 runs to 15 residues.

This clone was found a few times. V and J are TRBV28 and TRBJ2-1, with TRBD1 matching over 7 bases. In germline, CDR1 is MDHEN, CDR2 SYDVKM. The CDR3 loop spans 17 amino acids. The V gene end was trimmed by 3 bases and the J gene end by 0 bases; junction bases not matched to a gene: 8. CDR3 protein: CASSFRDRGSSYNEQFF. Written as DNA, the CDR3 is TGTGCCAGCAGTTTCAGGGACAGAGGTAGCTCCTACAATGAGCAGTTCTTC. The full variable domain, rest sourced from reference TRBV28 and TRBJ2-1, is DVKVTQSSRYLVKRTGEKVFLECVQDMDHENMFWYRQDPGLGLRLIYFSYDVKMKEKGDIPEGYSVSREKKERFSLILESASTNQTSMYLCASSFRDRGSSYNEQFFGPGTRLTVL.

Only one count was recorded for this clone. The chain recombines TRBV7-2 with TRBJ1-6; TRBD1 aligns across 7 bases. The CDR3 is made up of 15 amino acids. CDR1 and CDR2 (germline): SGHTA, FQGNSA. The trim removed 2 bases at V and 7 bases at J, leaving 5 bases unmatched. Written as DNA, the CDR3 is TGTGCCAGCAGCTTAATAGGGGGCAGAAATTCACCCCTCCACTTT. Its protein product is CASSLIGGRNSPLHF.

The DNA of the CDR3 is TGTGCCAGCAGCACCTCGACAGCCAGCTCTGGAAACACCATATATTTT. It encodes CASSTSTASSGNTIYF. The chain couples TRBV28 to TRBJ1-3; a weak D match, TRBD1 (5 bases). Trimming stripped 6 bases from V and 0 bases from J, with 15 bases between. The CDR3 covers 16 residues. Germline CDR1 reads MDHEN; CDR2 reads SYDVKM.

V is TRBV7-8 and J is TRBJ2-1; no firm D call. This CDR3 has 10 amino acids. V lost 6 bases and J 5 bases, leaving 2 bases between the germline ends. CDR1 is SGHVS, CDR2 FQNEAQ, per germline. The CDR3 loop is CASSNNEQFF. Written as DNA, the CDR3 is TGTGCCAGCAGTAACAATGAGCAGTTCTTC.

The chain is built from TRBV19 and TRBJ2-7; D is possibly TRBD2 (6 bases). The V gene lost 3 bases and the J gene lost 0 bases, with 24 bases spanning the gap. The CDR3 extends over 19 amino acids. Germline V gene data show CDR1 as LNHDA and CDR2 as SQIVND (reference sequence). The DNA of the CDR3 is TGTGCCAGTAGTATTTCGTGGTACGGGCTAGCGAAGAGCTCCTACGAGCAGTACTTC. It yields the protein CASSISWYGLAKSSYEQYF.

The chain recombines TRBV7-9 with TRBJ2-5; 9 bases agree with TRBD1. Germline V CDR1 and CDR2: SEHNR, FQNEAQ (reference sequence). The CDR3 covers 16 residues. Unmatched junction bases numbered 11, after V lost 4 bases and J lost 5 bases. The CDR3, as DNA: TGTGCCAGCAGCTCCGTGGACAGGGGAGGGATGGAGACCCAGTACTTC. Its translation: CASSSVDRGGMETQYF.

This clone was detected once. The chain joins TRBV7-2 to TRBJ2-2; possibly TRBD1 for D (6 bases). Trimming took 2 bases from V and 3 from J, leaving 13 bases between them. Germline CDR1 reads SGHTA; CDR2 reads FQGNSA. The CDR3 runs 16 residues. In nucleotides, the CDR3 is TGTGCCAGCAGCTTAAGTCTGGGGGCTGACACCGGGGAGCTGTTTTTT. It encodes CASSLSLGADTGELFF.

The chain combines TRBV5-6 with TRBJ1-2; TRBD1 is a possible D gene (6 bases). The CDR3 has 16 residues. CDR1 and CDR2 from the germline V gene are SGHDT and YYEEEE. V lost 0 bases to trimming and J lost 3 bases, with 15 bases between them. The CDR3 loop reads CASSLVQGPSYYGYTF. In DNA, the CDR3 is TGTGCCAGCAGCTTGGTGCAGGGGCCTTCATACTATGGCTACACCTTC.

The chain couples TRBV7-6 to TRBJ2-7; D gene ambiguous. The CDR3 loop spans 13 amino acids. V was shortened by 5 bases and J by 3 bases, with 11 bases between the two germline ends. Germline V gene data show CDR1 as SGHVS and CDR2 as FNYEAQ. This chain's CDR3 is CASSPRPGYEQYF. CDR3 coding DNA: TGTGCCAGCAGCCCCCGGCCGGGCTACGAGCAGTACTTC.

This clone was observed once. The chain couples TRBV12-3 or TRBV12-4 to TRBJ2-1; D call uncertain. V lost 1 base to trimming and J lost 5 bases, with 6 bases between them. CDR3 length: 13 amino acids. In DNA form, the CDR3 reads TGTGCCAGCAGTTTAGTGTCTGACAATGAGCAGTTCTTC. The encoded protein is CASSLVSDNEQFF.

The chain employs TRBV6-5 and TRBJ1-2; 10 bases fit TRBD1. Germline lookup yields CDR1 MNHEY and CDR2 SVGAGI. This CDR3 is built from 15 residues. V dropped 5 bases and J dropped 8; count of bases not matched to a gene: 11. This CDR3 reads CASSPRGQGLSGYTF. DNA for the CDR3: TGTGCCAGCAGTCCAAGGGGACAGGGGTTAAGCGGCTACACCTTC.

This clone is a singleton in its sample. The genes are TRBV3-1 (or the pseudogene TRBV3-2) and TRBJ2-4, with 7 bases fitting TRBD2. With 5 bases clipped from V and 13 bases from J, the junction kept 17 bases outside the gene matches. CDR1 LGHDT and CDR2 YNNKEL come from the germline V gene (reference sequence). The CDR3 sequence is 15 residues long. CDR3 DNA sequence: TGTGCCAGCAGCTCATACCCGAGCGGGATCGCCTTACAGTACTTC. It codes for CASSSYPSGIALQYF.

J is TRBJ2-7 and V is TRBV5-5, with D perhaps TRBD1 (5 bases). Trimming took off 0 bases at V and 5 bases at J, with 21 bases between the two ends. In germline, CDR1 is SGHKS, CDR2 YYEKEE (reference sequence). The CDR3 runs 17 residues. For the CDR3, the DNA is TGTGCCAGCAGCTTGGACAGGCCCACTGGCAACCTTGACGAGCAGTACTTC. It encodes CASSLDRPTGNLDEQYF.